These T cell receptor beta chains were read from a single sample in a study of Graves' ophthalmopathy and Graves' hyperthyroidism. TCRdb fed the multiplex PCR reads into MiXCR, producing one record per CDR3 protein. The repertoire holds about 740,000 distinct CDR3 sequences, with 35% to 50% as singletons. The sample was peripheral blood. Receptors were obtained from an adult man with Graves' ophthalmopathy. CDR3s include the opening cysteine and the closing phenylalanine or tryptophan.

V	length	CDR3
TRBV19	14	CASRQYSSGNTIYF
TRBV29-1	13	CSVSGTGSSGAFF
TRBV24-1	14	CASDARQGIQPQHF
TRBV7-9	14	CASSQDRTTGELFF
TRBV29-1	12	CSVEHFEGTQYF
TRBV20-1	16	CSATPGDTVGNQPQHF
TRBV7-9	14	CASIPGDTGYEQYF
TRBV19	15	CASSISTGMNTEAFF
TRBV6-5	16	CASSYRQGRDTGELFF
TRBV20-1	13	CSAHPVLAAEQYF
TRBV11-2	14	CASSLRGTYTEAFF
TRBV5-1	18	CASSIAWETPRPNQPQHF
TRBV9	14	CASSDRDRGEPQYF
TRBV2	16	CAILVPGTSGSYEQYF
TRBV25-1	16	CASSPVDRANTGELFF
TRBV12-3/TRBV12-4	15	CASSFRMGSDYGYTF
TRBV24-1	14	CASSSRTGRQPQHF
TRBV7-3	14	CASSQGTGYRGYTF
TRBV7-7	15	CASSLTSGSSSEQYF
TRBV20-1	16	CSAREWGTSDTYEQYF
TRBV7-9	13	CASSLDRVIEAFF
TRBV24-1	14	CATSDPGTAETQYF
TRBV7-9	18	CASSPRTLQGTSSYEQYF
TRBV15	15	CATSRDGQAARPQHF
TRBV7-9	14	CAGSHGQGLTEAFF
TRBV20-1	14	CSAPGQDLGNTIYF
TRBV28	15	CASSPWDRGLYGYTF
TRBV20-1	12	CSASEGPYEQYF
TRBV9	12	CASSVTGNTIYF
TRBV24-1	14	CASSPDRGQTEAFF
TRBV15	19	CATSRGVTNGRAPSYEQYF
TRBV30	11	CAPGTLDGYTF
TRBV10-3	18	CAISSASGSARITGELFF
TRBV10-3	15	CAITHREGMNTEAFF
TRBV20-1	13	CSARRQGSETQYF
TRBV7-2	14	CASSTRQGKVEQYF
TRBV12-3/TRBV12-4	18	CASSSSRYTGTNTGELFF
TRBV6-6	14	CASSNTGSHYGYTF
TRBV10-3	14	CAIIERQGGYGYTF
TRBV11-2	13	CARDQWGTYEQYF
TRBV29-1	12	CSATSQGRGYTF
TRBV24-1	17	CATSDPGTGTSDTEAFF